Listed below are T cell receptor beta chains from one sample, sequenced in a study of patients and donors after allogeneic stem cell transplantation. TCRdb reprocessed the RT-PCR reads with MiXCR, giving one entry per CDR3 protein. The sample lists roughly 230,000 distinct CDR3 sequences; 13% to 15% were seen once. Material for sequencing was blood, either unsorted or a sorted T cell fraction (not recorded which). These receptors were taken from a human donor who was either an allogeneic HSCT recipient or a stem cell or donor lymphocyte infusion donor (not recorded which). It is not recorded whose cells these are; they may come from a transplant donor. Each CDR3 is given with its conserved first and last residue. The D gene is left open where the match is weak. Some rows have no size entry. The others give once, few or many, or a class for an expanded clone.

14	TRBJ1-6	TRBD1	few	TRBV20-1	TGCAGTGCTAGTCGGGGACAGGGCCGTTCACCCCTCCACTTT	CSASRGQGRSPLHF
16	TRBJ2-4	-	few	TRBV12-3/TRBV12-4	TGTGCCAGCAGCCCATACGTGGGACGAGCCAAAAACATTCAGTACTTC	CASSPYVGRAKNIQYF
15	TRBJ1-4	-	many	TRBV19	TGTGCCAGTAGTATTCGAGCATCAACTAATGAAAAACTGTTTTTT	CASSIRASTNEKLFF
15	TRBJ1-5	-	-	TRBV3-1	TGTGCCAGCAGCCAAGATCCTGGGGGTGGTCTTCCCCAGCATTTT	CASSQDPGGGLPQHF
17	TRBJ1-5	TRBD1	few	TRBV4-1	TGCGCCAGCAGCCAAGAAGCCGCCAGGGGGTTCGGCCAGCCCCAGCATTTT	CASSQEAARGFGQPQHF
12	TRBJ2-7	TRBD1	-	TRBV11-2	TGTGCCAGCAGCTTAGCCGGGACAGGTCCTCACTTC	CASSLAGTGPHF
14	TRBJ1-4	-	-	TRBV18	TGTGCCAGCTCTCCGGACAGAGCCAATGAAAAACTGTTTTTT	CASSPDRANEKLFF
14	TRBJ2-1	TRBD2	few	TRBV20-1	TGCAGTGCTAGAACGCGGGGGGCATACAATGAGCAGTTCTTC	CSARTRGAYNEQFF
13	TRBJ2-7	TRBD2	-	TRBV2	TGTGCCAGCAGTGGGAGAGCGGGGTACGAGCAGTACTTC	CASSGRAGYEQYF
14	TRBJ2-1	-	-	TRBV18	TGTGCCAGCTCACCGGGGGGGCTTTACAAAGAGCAGTTCTTC	CASSPGGLYKEQFF
13	TRBJ1-5	-	-	TRBV12-3/TRBV12-4	TGTGCCAGCAGTTTAGGGGGTTGGCAGCCCCAGCATTTT	CASSLGGWQPQHF
16	TRBJ2-3	TRBD2	many	TRBV20-1	TGCAGTGCTAAACACCCGCTAGCGGGCAACACAGATACGCAGTATTTT	CSAKHPLAGNTDTQYF
15	TRBJ2-7	-	many	TRBV4-3	TGCGCCAGCAGCCAAGTCATGGGGCAGGTCTACGAGCAGTACTTC	CASSQVMGQVYEQYF
14	TRBJ1-5	TRBD1	few	TRBV6-1	TGTGCCAGCAGTCGACAGGGACAGGGGGCACCGTACCATTTT	CASSRQGQGAPYHF
13	TRBJ1-1	-	many	TRBV11-2	TGTGCCAGCAGCTTTAACAGCAACACTGAAGCTTTCTTT	CASSFNSNTEAFF
17	TRBJ2-1	-	-	TRBV5-1	TGCGCCAGCAGCGGCCGGGGACTTCGACCTTTCTACAATGAGCAGTTCTTC	CASSGRGLRPFYNEQFF
13	TRBJ2-2	-	-	TRBV11-1	TGTGCCAGCAGCCGGCGGGTCACCGGGGAGCTGTTTTTT	CASSRRVTGELFF
15	TRBJ2-1	TRBD2	many	TRBV5-1	TGCGCCAGCAGCTTGGACGGCGGGGGGGCCATTGAGCAGTTCTTC	CASSLDGGGAIEQFF
15	TRBJ2-3	-	-	TRBV5-1	TGCGCCAGCAGCTTGGCGCAGGGTAGCACAGATACGCAGTATTTT	CASSLAQGSTDTQYF
14	TRBJ2-5	-	few	TRBV10-3	TGTGCCATCAGTGACCCGACACCACAAGAGACCCAGTACTTC	CAISDPTPQETQYF
15	TRBJ1-6	TRBD1	-	TRBV12-3/TRBV12-4	TGTGCCAGCAGTTTAGGGGGACAGAATAATTCACCCCTCCACTTT	CASSLGGQNNSPLHF
14	TRBJ2-5	TRBD1	many	TRBV6-1	TGTGCCAGCAGGCCCGGGACAGGGGTTCAGGCCCAGTACTTC	CASRPGTGVQAQYF